One TCR beta chain is described in this entry. As yet, its antigen is unknown. This sample stems from a study of T cell responses to AZD1222 COVID-19 vaccine. Study results and caveats: Vaccine-associated CD4 TCRs spanned spike, dominant at 160-218 and 743-854. Elevations in Spike-specific TCR breadth and depth followed administration of two AZD1222 doses. Targeting of unmutated variant regions was reportedly seen in nearly half of spike-specific TCRs.

Profiling relied on immunoSEQ multiplex PCR, and the TCRdb table lists in-frame clones only, not all of them. The repertoire consists of about 83,000 clones, with more than 75% occurring once and the leading ten covering about 8.7%. V lost 6 bases and J lost 1; bases outside the gene matches: 4. CDR1 is MNHEY and CDR2 is SVGAGI in the germline V gene. CDR3 size: 14 residues. This sample comprised peripheral blood, obtained on day 0 of AZD1222 vaccination. The chain has TRBV6-5 and TRBJ2-7, with 9 positions matching TRBD2. The source of this sequence is an adult in good health. CDR3 in DNA: TGTGCCAGCAGAGCTAGCGGGACGTCCTACGAGCAGTACTTC. It is translated as CASRASGTSYEQYF.